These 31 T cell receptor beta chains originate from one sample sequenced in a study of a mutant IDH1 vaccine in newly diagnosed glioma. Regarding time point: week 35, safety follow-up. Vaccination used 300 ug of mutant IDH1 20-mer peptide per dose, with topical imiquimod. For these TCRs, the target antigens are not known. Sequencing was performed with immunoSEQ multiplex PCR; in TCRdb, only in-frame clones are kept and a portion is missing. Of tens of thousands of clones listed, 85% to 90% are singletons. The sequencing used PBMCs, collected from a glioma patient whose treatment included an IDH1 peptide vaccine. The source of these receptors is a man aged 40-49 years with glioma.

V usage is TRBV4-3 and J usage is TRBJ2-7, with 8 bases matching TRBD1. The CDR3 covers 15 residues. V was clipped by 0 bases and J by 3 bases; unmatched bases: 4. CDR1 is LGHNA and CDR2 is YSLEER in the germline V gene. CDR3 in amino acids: CASSQELRGLYEQYF. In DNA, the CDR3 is TGCGCCAGCAGCCAAGAACTCAGGGGGCTCTACGAGCAGTACTTC.

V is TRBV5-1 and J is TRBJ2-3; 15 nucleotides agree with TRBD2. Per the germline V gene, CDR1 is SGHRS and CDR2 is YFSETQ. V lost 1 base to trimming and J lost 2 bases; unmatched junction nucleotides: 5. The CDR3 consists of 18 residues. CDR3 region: CASSLSRTSGRATDTQYF. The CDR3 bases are TGCGCCAGCAGCTTGTCCCGGACTAGCGGGAGGGCCACAGATACGCAGTATTTT.

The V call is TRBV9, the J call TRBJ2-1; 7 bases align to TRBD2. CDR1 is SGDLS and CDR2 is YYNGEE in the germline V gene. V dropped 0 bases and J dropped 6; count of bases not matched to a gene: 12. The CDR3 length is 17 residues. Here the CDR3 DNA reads TGTGCCAGCAGCGTAGTGGGGTCGGGACTAAGGGTCAATGAGCAGTTCTTC. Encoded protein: CASSVVGSGLRVNEQFF.

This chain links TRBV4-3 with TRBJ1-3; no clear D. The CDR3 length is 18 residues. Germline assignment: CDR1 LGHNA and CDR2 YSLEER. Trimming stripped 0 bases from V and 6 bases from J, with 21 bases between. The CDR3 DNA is TGCGCCAGCAGCCAAGATCGGGTGGGGTTATTCCAGGCAAACACCATATATTTT. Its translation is CASSQDRVGLFQANTIYF.

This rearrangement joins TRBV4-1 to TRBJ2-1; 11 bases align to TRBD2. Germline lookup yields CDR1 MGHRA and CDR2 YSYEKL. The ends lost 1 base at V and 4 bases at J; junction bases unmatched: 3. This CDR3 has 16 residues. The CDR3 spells CASSQVGLAAYNEQFF. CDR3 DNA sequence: TGCGCCAGCAGCCAAGTGGGACTAGCGGCTTACAATGAGCAGTTCTTC.

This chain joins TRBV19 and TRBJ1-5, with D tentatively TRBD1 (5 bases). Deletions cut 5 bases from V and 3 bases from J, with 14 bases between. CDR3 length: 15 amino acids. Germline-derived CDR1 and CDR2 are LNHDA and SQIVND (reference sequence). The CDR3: CASSDRDGANQPQHF. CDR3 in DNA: TGTGCCAGTAGTGATCGGGACGGCGCCAATCAGCCCCAGCATTTT.

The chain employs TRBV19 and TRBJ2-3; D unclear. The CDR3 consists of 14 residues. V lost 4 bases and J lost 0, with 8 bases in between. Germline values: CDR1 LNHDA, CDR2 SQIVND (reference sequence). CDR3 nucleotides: TGTGCCAGTAGTAACGACCGAAGCACAGATACGCAGTATTTT. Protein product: CASSNDRSTDTQYF. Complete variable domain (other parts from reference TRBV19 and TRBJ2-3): DGGITQSPKYLFRKEGQNVTLSCEQNLNHDAMYWYRQDPGQGLRLIYYSQIVNDFQKGDIAEGYSVSREKKESFPLTVTSAQKNPTAFYLCASSNDRSTDTQYFGPGTRLTVL.

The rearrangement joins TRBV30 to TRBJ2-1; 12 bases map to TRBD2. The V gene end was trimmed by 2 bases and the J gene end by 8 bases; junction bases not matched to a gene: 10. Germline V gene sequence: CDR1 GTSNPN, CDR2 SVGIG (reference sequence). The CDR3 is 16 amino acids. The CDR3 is CAWSQGLAGGPDEQFF. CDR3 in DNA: TGTGCCTGGAGTCAAGGGCTAGCGGGGGGGCCAGATGAGCAGTTCTTC. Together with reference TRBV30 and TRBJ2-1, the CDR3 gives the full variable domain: SQTIHQWPATLVQPVGSPLSLECTVEGTSNPNLYWYRQAAGRGLQLLFYSVGIGQISSEVPQNLSASRPQDRQFILSSKKLLLSDSGFYLCAWSQGLAGGPDEQFFGPGTRLTVL.

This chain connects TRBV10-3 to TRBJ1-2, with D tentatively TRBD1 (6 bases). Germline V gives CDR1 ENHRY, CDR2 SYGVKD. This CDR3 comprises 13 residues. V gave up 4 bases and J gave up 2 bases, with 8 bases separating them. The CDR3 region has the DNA TGTGCCATCAGTGGAGGACAGAACTATGGCTACACCTTC. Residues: CAISGGQNYGYTF.

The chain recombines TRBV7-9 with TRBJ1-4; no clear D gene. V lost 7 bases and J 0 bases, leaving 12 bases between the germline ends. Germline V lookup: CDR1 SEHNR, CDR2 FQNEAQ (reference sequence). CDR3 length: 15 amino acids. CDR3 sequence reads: CASIPNPATNEKLFF. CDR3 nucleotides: TGTGCCAGCATTCCAAATCCCGCAACTAATGAAAAACTGTTTTTT.

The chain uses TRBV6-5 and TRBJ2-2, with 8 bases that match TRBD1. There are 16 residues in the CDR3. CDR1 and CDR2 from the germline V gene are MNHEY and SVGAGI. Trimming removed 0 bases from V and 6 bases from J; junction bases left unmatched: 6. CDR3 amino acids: CASSYSVPGGPGELFF. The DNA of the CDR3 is TGTGCCAGCAGTTACTCGGTACCAGGGGGCCCCGGGGAGCTGTTTTTT.

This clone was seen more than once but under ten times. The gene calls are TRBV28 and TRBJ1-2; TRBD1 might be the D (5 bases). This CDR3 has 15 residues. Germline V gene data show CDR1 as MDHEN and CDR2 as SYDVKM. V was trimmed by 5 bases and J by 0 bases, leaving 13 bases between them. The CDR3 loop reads CASSMGRAANYGYTF. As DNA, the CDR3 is TGTGCCAGCAGTATGGGCAGGGCGGCTAACTATGGCTACACCTTC.

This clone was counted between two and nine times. This chain's CDR3 is CASSYIGGRETQYF. Written as DNA, the CDR3 is TGTGCCAGCAGTTACATAGGGGGCCGGGAGACCCAGTACTTC. The chain combines TRBV6-5 with TRBJ2-5; TRBD1 matches 7 bases. In germline, CDR1 is MNHEY, CDR2 SVGAGI. With V trimmed by 2 bases and J by 5 bases, 5 bases remained unmatched. The CDR3 extends over 14 amino acids.

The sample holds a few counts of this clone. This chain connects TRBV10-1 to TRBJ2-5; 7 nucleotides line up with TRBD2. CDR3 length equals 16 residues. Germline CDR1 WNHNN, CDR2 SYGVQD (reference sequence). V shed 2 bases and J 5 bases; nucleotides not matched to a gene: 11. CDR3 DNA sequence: TGCGCCAGCAGTGAGCCTGGGGGGGGGTTTAAGGAGACCCAGTACTTC. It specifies CASSEPGGGFKETQYF.

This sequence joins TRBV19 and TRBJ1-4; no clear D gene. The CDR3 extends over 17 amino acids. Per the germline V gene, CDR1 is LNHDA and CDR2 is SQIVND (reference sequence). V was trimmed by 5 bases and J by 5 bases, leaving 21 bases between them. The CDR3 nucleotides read TGTGCCAGTAGTGCGATCCCTCGGGAGGGCGAAAATGAAAAACTGTTTTTT. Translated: CASSAIPREGENEKLFF.

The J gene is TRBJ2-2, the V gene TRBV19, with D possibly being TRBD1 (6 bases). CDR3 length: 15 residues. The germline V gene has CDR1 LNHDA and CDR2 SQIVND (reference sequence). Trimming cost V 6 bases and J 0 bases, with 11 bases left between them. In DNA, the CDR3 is TGTGCCAGTAGGCCGACAGGTACGAACACCGGGGAGCTGTTTTTT. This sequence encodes CASRPTGTNTGELFF.

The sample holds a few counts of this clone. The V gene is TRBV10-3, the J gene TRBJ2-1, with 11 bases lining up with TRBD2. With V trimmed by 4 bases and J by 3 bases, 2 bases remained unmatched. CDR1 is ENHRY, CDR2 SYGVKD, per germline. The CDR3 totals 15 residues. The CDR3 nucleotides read TGTGCCATCAGTGGTGGGACTAGCGGCTACAATGAGCAGTTCTTC. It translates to CAISGGTSGYNEQFF.

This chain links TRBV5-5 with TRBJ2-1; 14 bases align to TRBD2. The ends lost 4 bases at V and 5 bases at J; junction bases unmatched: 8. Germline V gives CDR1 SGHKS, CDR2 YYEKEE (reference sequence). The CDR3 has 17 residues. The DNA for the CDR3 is TGTGCCAGCAGCACTGAGGGACTAGCGGGGGAGGACAATGAGCAGTTCTTC. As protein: CASSTEGLAGEDNEQFF.

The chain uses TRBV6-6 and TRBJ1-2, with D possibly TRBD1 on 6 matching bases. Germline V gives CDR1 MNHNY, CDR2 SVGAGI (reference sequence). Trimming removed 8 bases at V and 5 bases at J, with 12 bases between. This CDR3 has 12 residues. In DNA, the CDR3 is TGTGCCAGCTCGGGGGGCGGGTATGGCTACACCTTC. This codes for CASSGGGYGYTF.

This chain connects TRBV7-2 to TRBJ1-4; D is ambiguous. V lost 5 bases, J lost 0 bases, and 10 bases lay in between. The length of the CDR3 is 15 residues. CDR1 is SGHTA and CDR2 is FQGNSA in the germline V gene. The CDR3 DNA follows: TGTGCCAGCAGCCGGAGCTGGGCAACTAATGAAAAACTGTTTTTT. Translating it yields CASSRSWATNEKLFF.

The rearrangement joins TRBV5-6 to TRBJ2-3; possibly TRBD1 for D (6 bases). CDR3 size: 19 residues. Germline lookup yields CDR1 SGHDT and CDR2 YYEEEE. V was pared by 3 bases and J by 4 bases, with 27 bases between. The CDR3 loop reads CASSSPPDSSHLGSDTQYF. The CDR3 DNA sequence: TGTGCCAGCAGCTCGCCGCCGGACAGCTCCCACCTCGGGTCAGATACGCAGTATTTT.

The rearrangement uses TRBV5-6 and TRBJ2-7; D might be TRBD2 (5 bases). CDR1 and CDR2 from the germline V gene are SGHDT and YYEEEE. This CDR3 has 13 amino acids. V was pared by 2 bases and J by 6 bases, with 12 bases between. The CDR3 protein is CASSFNTRGEQYF. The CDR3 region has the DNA TGTGCCAGCAGCTTTAATACCCGGGGCGAGCAGTACTTC. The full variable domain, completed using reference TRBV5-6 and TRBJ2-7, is DAGVTQSPTHLIKTRGQQVTLRCSPKSGHDTVSWYQQALGQGPQFIFQYYEEEERQRGNFPDRFSGHQFPNYSSELNVNALLLGDSALYLCASSFNTRGEQYFGPGTRLTVT.

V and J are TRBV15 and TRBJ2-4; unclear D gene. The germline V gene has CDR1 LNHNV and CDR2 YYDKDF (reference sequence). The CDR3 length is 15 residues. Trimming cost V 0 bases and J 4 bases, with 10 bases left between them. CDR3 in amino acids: CATSRDGVRKNIQYF. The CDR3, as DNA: TGTGCCACCAGCAGAGATGGGGTCAGAAAAAACATTCAGTACTTC. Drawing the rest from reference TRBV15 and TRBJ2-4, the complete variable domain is DAMVIQNPRYQVTQFGKPVTLSCSQTLNHNVMYWYQQKSSQAPKLLFHYYDKDFNNEADTPDNFQSRRPNTSFCFLDIRSPGLGDTAMYLCATSRDGVRKNIQYFGAGTRLSVL.

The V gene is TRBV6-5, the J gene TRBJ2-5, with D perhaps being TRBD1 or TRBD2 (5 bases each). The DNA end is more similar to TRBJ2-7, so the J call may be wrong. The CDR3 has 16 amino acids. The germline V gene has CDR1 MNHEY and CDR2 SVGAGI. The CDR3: CASSYSTGPKVYEQYF. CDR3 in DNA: TGTGCCAGCAGTTACTCGACGGGGCCAAAAGTCTACGAGCAGTACTTC.

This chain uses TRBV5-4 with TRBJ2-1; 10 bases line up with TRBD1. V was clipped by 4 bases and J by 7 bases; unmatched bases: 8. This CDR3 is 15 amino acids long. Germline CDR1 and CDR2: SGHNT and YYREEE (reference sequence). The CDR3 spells CASSQGTGAPNEQFF. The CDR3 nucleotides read TGTGCCAGCAGCCAAGGGACAGGGGCCCCGAATGAGCAGTTCTTC.

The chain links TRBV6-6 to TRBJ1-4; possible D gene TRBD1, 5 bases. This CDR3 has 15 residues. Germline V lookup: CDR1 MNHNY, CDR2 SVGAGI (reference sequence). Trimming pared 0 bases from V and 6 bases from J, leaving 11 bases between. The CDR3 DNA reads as TGTGCCAGCAGTTACTCGGCAGGGATATATGAAAAACTGTTTTTT. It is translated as CASSYSAGIYEKLFF.

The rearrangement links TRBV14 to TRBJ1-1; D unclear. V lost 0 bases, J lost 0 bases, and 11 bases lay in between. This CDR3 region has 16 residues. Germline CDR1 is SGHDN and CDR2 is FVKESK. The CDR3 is CASSQEFTTVNTEAFF. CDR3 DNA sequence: TGTGCCAGCAGCCAAGAGTTTACGACGGTGAACACTGAAGCTTTCTTT. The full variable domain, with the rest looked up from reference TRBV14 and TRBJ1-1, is EAGVTQFPSHSVIEKGQTVTLRCDPISGHDNLYWYRRVMGKEIKFLLHFVKESKQDESGMPNNRFLAERTGGTYSTLKVQPAELEDSGVYFCASSQEFTTVNTEAFFGQGTRLTVV.

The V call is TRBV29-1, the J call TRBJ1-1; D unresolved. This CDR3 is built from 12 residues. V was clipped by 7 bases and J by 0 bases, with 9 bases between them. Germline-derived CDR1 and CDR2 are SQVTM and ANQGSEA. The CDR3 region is CSGKGMNTEAFF. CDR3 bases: TGCAGCGGGAAGGGCATGAACACTGAAGCTTTCTTT.

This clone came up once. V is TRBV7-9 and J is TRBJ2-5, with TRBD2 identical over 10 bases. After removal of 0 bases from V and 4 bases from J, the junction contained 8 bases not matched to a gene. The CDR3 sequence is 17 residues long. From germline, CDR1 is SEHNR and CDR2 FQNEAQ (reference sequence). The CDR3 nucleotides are TGTGCCAGCAGCTTAGCGCGAACTAGCGGGATGGGAGAGACCCAGTACTTC. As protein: CASSLARTSGMGETQYF.

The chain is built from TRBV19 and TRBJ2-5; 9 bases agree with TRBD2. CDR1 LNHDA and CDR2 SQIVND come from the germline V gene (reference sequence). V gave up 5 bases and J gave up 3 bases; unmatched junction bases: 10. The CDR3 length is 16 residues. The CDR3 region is CASSPLESGGKETQYF. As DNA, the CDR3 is TGTGCCAGTAGTCCCCTAGAGAGCGGGGGGAAAGAGACCCAGTACTTC.

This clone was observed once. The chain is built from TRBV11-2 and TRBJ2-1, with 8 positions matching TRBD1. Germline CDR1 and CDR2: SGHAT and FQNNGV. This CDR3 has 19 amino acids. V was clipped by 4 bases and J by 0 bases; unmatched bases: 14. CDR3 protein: CASSSDSQGVISSYNEQFF. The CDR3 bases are TGTGCCAGCAGCTCCGACTCACAGGGGGTCATTAGCTCCTACAATGAGCAGTTCTTC. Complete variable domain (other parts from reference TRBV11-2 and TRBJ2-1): EAGVAQSPRYKIIEKRQSVAFWCNPISGHATLYWYQQILGQGPKLLIQFQNNGVVDDSQLPKDRFSAERLKGVDSTLKIQPAKLEDSAVYLCASSSDSQGVISSYNEQFFGPGTRLTVL.